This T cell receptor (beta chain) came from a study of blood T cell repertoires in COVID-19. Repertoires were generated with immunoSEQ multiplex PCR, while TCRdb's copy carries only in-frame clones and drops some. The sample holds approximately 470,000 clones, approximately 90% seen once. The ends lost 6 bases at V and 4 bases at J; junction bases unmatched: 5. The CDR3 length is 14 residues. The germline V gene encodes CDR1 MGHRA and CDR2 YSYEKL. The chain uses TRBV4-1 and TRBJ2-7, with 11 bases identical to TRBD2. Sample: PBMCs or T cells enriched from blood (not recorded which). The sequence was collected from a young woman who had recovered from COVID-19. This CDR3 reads CASSQGLADYEQYF. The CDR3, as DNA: TGCGCCAGCAGTCAGGGACTAGCGGATTACGAGCAGTACTTC.